This T cell receptor (beta chain) is from a study of T cells in pancreatic ductal adenocarcinoma. Here immunoSEQ multiplex PCR was the method, and the copy in TCRdb shows in-frame clones only, minus some. The table shows around 9,000 clones, with 67% occurring only once. No neoadjuvant therapy was given to the selected pancreatic ductal adenocarcinoma patients before their surgery. Turning to this clone: Its antigen remains unknown.

General study findings and limits: No significant tumor-blood clonality difference; means were about 0.1 and 0.07. Compared with tumor, blood showed more total productive templates and approximately 8-fold more clonotypes.

Germline CDR1 reads PRHDT; CDR2 reads FYEKMQ (reference sequence). The V end lost 3 bases, the J end lost 4 bases, and 10 bases lay between the germline ends. The CDR3 loop spans 14 amino acids. Sequencing was done on a sample of pancreatic tumor tissue. This rearrangement joins TRBV13 to TRBJ1-3; the D gene is possibly TRBD1 (5 bases). The clonotype originates from a human donor with pancreatic ductal adenocarcinoma. The CDR3 nucleotides read TGTGCCAGCAGCTTGGGGCTTATCGGAAACACCATATATTTT. Its translation is CASSLGLIGNTIYF.